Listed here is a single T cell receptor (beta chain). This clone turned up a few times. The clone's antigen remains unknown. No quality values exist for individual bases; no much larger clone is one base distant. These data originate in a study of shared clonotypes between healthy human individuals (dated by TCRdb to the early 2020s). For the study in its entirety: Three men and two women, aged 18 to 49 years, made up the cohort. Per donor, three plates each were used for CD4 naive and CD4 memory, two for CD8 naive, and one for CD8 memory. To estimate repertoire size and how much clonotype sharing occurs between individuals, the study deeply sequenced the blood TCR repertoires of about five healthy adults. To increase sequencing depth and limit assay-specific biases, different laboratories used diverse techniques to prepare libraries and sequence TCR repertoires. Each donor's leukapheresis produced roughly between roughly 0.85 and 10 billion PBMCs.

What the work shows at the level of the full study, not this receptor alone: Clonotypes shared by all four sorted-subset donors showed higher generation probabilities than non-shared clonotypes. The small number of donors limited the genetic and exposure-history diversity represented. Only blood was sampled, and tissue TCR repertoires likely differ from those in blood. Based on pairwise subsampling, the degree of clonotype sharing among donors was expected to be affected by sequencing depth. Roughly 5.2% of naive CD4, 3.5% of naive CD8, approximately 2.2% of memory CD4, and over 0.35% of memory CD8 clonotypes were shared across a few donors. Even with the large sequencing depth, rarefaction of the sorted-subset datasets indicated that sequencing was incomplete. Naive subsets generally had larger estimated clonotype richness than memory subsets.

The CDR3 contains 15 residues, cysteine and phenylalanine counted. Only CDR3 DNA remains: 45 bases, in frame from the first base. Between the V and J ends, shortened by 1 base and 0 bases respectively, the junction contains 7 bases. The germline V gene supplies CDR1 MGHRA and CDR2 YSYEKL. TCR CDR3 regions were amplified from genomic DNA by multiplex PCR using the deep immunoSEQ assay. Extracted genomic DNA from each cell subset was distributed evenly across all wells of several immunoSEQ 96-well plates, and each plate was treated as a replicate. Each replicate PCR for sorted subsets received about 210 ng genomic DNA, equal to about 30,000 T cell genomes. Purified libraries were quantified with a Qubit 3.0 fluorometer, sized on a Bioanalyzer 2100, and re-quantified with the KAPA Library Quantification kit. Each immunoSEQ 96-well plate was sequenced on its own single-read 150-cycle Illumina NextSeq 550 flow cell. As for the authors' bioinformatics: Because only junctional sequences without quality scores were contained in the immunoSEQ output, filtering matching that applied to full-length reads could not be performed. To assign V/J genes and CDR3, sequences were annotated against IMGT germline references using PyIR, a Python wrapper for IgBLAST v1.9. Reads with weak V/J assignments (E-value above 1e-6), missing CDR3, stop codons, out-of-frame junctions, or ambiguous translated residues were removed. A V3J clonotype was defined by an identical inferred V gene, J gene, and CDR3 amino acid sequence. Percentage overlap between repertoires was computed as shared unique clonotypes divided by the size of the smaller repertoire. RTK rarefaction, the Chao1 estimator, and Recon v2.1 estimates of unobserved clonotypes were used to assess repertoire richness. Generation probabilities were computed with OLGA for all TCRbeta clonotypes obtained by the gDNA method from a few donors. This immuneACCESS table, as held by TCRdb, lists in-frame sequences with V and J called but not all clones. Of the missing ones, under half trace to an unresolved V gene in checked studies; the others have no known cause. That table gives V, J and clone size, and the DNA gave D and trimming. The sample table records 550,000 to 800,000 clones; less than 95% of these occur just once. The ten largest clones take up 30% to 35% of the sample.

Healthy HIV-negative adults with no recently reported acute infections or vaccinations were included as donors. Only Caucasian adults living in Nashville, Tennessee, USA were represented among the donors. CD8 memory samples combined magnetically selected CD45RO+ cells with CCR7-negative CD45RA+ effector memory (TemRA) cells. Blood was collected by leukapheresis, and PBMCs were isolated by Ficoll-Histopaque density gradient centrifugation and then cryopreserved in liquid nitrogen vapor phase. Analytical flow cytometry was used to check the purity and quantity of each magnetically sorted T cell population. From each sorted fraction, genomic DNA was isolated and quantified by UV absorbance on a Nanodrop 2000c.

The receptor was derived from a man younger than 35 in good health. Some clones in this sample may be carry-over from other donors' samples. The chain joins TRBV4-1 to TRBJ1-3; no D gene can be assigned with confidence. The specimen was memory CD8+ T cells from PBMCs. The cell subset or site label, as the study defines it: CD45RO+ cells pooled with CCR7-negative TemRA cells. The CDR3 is CASSQGTVSGNTIYF. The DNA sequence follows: TGCGCCAGCAGCCAAGGGACTGTCTCTGGAAACACCATATATTTT.